The clone carrying this TCR beta chain was counted between two and nine times. Its antigen is undetermined. The same CDR3 also results from other DNA sequences found in this sample. After expansion with viral peptide pools in the ViraFEST assay, antigen-specific CD4+ T cells were sequenced. An approximately 10-day culture period preceded the isolation of CD4+ T cells. It was two doses of either the BNT162b2 or mRNA-1273 vaccine that participants received. PBMC cultures contained about 2 million cells per well, 7.5 to 10 IU/ml IL-2 and approximately 9.4 ug/ml peptides. Cultures had half their medium replaced with IL-2 medium on days 3 and 7. Profiling relied on immunoSEQ multiplex PCR, and the TCRdb table lists in-frame clones only, not all of them. The data hold under 25,000 clones, with roughly four fifths observed a single time. This specimen comes from a study of vaccination effects on CD4 cells after COVID-19. At the level of the study: Following the second dose by a median of 72 days, the post-vaccine samples were obtained.

General study findings and limits: Marked clonal contraction was seen late after vaccination (in both infection- and vaccine-induced clones).

The CDR3 runs 13 residues. The germline V gene has CDR1 LNHDA and CDR2 SQIVND (reference sequence). Trimming at V came to 5 bases and at J to 1 base, leaving 1 base not matched to a gene. The sample in question was CD4+ T cells from PBMCs cultured with SARS-CoV-2 spike peptides, obtained after COVID-19 vaccination. The TCR comes from a human donor who received a COVID-19 vaccine. Some clones in this sample may be carry-over from other donors' samples. The chain has TRBV19 and TRBJ2-5, with 7 positions matching TRBD1. CDR3 DNA: TGTGCCAGTAGTTGGGACAGCCAAGAGACCCAGTACTTC. Its protein is CASSWDSQETQYF.